This TCR beta chain was observed in a study of human T cells and chemical hapten exposure. The time point was: pre-sensitization, week 0. Noted treatment: therapeutic diphenylcyclopropenone sensitization with weekly scalp DPC. Using its own MiXCR run on the RACE reads, TCRdb lists one record per CDR3 protein. The sample carries some 300,000 distinct CDR3 sequences, about 5% recorded once. With V trimmed by 4 bases and J by 11 bases, 7 bases remained unmatched. The CDR3 length is 14 residues. Germline V CDR1 and CDR2: MNHEY, SMNVEV (reference sequence). This material consisted of whole blood, taken in connection with sensitization to the hapten diphenylcyclopropenone (DPC). The gene calls are TRBV27 and TRBJ1-6; 8 bases agree with TRBD1. This TCR was recovered from a woman aged 18 to 35 with alopecia areata. Some clones in this sample may be carry-over from other donors' samples. Written as DNA, the CDR3 is TGTGCCAGCAGTTCGGACAGGGTTATACCACCCCTCCACTTT. Translating it yields CASSSDRVIPPLHF.